These 19 T cell receptor beta chains originate from one sample sequenced in a study of control samples from healthy donors and cancer patients (TCRdb year 2020). Libraries were made using the immunoSEQ multiplex PCR assay. The table was pulled from immuneACCESS by TCRdb, which kept in-frame rearrangements only. Such tables lose some clones; where checked, under half of the loss comes from unresolved V genes, and the rest has no known cause. The sample includes about 130,000 clones, with about 95% observed a single time. The top ten clones comprise 3.6% of the sample. The source material was blood. The receptors were sampled from a man aged 25 to 45 in good health.

The V gene is TRBV11-2, the J gene TRBJ1-1, with 8 bases lining up with TRBD1. V lost 1 base to trimming and J lost 8 bases; unmatched junction nucleotides: 0. This CDR3 contains 12 residues. Germline lookup yields CDR1 SGHAT and CDR2 FQNNGV. The CDR3 region is CASSLGDREAFF. CDR3 DNA: TGTGCCAGCAGCTTAGGGGACAGGGAAGCTTTCTTT.

The J gene is TRBJ2-1, the V gene TRBV10-3, with D maybe TRBD2 (5 bases). The CDR3 totals 15 residues. Germline values: CDR1 ENHRY, CDR2 SYGVKD. The ends were cut back, 3 bases at V and 0 bases at J, with 9 bases in the middle. CDR3 DNA: TGTGCCATCAGTGAACTAGAGGGCTCCTACAATGAGCAGTTCTTC. This encodes CAISELEGSYNEQFF.

V usage is TRBV27 and J usage is TRBJ1-4; 7 bases are shared with TRBD1. The V and J ends lost 6 bases and 5 bases, in that order; junction bases with no gene match: 9. The CDR3 consists of 15 residues. CDR1 is MNHEY and CDR2 is SMNVEV in the germline V gene (reference sequence). This chain's CDR3 is CASSPRTGENEKLFF. CDR3 in DNA: TGTGCCAGCAGCCCCAGGACAGGCGAAAATGAAAAACTGTTTTTT.

This sequence joins TRBV19 and TRBJ1-6; D gene ambiguous. V shed 5 bases and J shed 0 bases, with 11 bases lying between them. Germline assignment: CDR1 LNHDA and CDR2 SQIVND (reference sequence). CDR3 size: 16 residues. CDR3 DNA: TGTGCCAGTAGTCCTGGTCCTAGCTCCTATAATTCACCCCTCCACTTT. This codes for CASSPGPSSYNSPLHF.

This clone was observed a single time. CDR3 sequence reads: CASSLDRNNEQFF. CDR3 bases: TGTGCCAGCTCACTCGACAGAAACAATGAGCAGTTCTTC. The V call is TRBV18, the J call TRBJ2-1; a possible D gene is TRBD1 (5 bases). Germline loops: CDR1 KGHSH, CDR2 LQKENI. This CDR3 has 13 residues. Deletions cut 4 bases from V and 5 bases from J, with 9 bases between.

This clone was observed a few times. The identical CDR3 is also encoded by other nucleotide sequences in the sample. The chain carries TRBV7-9 and TRBJ1-5; D remains unclear. This CDR3 has 13 amino acids. V lost 1 base, J lost 0 bases, and 1 base lay in between. Germline CDR1 and CDR2: SEHNR and FQNEAQ (reference sequence). The CDR3 here is CASSLDSNQPQHF. CDR3 nucleotide sequence: TGTGCCAGCAGCTTAGATAGCAATCAGCCCCAGCATTTT. The full variable domain, with the rest looked up from reference TRBV7-9 and TRBJ1-5, is DTGVSQNPRHKITKRGQNVTFRCDPISEHNRLYWYRQTLGQGPEFLTYFQNEAQLEKSRLLSDRFSAERPKGSFSTLEIQRTEQGDSAMYLCASSLDSNQPQHFGDGTRLSIL.

The count of this clone is one. The chain joins TRBV6-2 or TRBV6-3 to TRBJ1-5; TRBD1 matches at 12 bases. Losses at the gene ends were 4 bases for V and 0 bases for J; bases not matched to a gene: 13. The CDR3 loop spans 20 amino acids. Per the germline V gene, CDR1 is MNHEY and CDR2 is SVGEGT. DNA for the CDR3: TGTGCCAGCAGTTTTCAAGCCCGGGACAGGGGGCTATATAGCAATCAGCCCCAGCATTTT. Amino acids: CASSFQARDRGLYSNQPQHF.

The chain couples TRBV7-2 to TRBJ1-1; D unresolved. V lost 3 bases and J 0 bases, leaving 8 bases between the germline ends. Germline lookup yields CDR1 SGHTA and CDR2 FQGNSA. The CDR3 covers 14 residues. The CDR3 bases are TGTGCCAGCAGCTTTACTGGGGTGAACACTGAAGCTTTCTTT. This codes for CASSFTGVNTEAFF.

This clone was recorded only once. The V and J genes are TRBV7-9 and TRBJ1-4; TRBD1 agrees at 8 bases. CDR3 length: 15 residues. Germline CDR1 reads SEHNR; CDR2 reads FQNEAQ (reference sequence). V lost 1 base to trimming and J lost 3 bases; unmatched junction nucleotides: 1. Here the CDR3 DNA reads TGTGCCAGCAGCTTAGGGGACAGGTCTAATGAAAAACTGTTTTTT. This gives the protein CASSLGDRSNEKLFF.

This chain uses TRBV28 with TRBJ1-2, with D maybe TRBD1 (6 bases). Trimming left V 2 bases short and J 7 bases short, with 20 bases between. Germline-derived CDR1 and CDR2 are MDHEN and SYDVKM. The CDR3 is 16 residues long. The CDR3 spells CASSLGTLWTASGYTF. The CDR3 region has the DNA TGTGCCAGCAGTTTAGGGACTTTATGGACAGCGAGTGGCTACACCTTC.

The chain has TRBV21-1 and TRBJ2-7. TRBV21-1 is assigned pseudogene status. The CDR3 runs to 13 residues. CDR3 sequence reads: CASRNKRPAEQYF. CDR3 nucleotides: TGTGCCAGCAGAAATAAAAGGCCTGCCGAGCAGTACTTC.

The rearrangement uses TRBV9 and TRBJ2-7; 10 nucleotides align to TRBD1. After removal of 0 bases from V and 3 bases from J, the junction contained 3 bases not matched to a gene. The CDR3 covers 15 residues. Germline values: CDR1 SGDLS, CDR2 YYNGEE. CDR3 sequence reads: CASSVGGQGDYEQYF. Here the CDR3 DNA reads TGTGCCAGCAGCGTAGGAGGACAGGGGGACTACGAGCAGTACTTC.

In this sample, this clone turned up once. The chain couples TRBV4-3 to TRBJ1-6; 7 bases are a match to TRBD1. The CDR3 sequence is 15 residues long. The V gene's germline CDR1 is LGHNA and CDR2 YSLEER. V dropped 3 bases and J dropped 6; count of bases not matched to a gene: 5. The CDR3 region has the DNA TGCGCCAGCAGCCAGACAGGGCTTTCTAATTCACCCCTCCACTTT. Translated, it gives CASSQTGLSNSPLHF.

The genes are TRBV7-9 and TRBJ2-7; a weak D match, TRBD1 (5 bases). Trimming pared 2 bases from V and 3 bases from J, leaving 5 bases between. The CDR3 extends over 12 amino acids. Germline CDR1 is SEHNR and CDR2 is FQNEAQ (reference sequence). The CDR3 bases are TGTGCCAGCAGCTTACAGGGCTACGAGCAGTACTTC. The encoded protein is CASSLQGYEQYF. Supplemented by reference TRBV7-9 and TRBJ2-7, the full variable domain reads DTGVSQNPRHKITKRGQNVTFRCDPISEHNRLYWYRQTLGQGPEFLTYFQNEAQLEKSRLLSDRFSAERPKGSFSTLEIQRTEQGDSAMYLCASSLQGYEQYFGPGTRLTVT.

This rearrangement joins TRBV5-1 to TRBJ1-3, with D hard to call. This CDR3 spans 15 amino acids. The germline gives CDR1 SGHRS, CDR2 YFSETQ. The V gene lost 0 bases and the J gene lost 1 base, with 8 bases spanning the gap. The CDR3 sequence: CASSLDLLSGNTIYF. In DNA form, the CDR3 reads TGCGCCAGCAGCTTGGACCTGCTTTCTGGAAACACCATATATTTT.

The rearrangement links TRBV19 to TRBJ1-2; the D is unclear. This CDR3 is 11 amino acids long. Trimming left V 3 bases short and J 4 bases short, with 3 bases between. CDR1 and CDR2 (germline): LNHDA, SQIVND (reference sequence). CDR3 amino acids: CASSIAYGYTF. The CDR3 DNA follows: TGTGCCAGTAGTATTGCCTATGGCTACACCTTC.

The gene calls are TRBV28 and TRBJ1-5; unclear D gene. CDR1 and CDR2 from the germline V gene are MDHEN and SYDVKM. The CDR3 totals 11 residues. Deletions cut 5 bases from V and 6 bases from J, with 5 bases between. The CDR3 coding sequence is TGTGCCAGCAGTGGATCTCAGCCCCAGCATTTT. It translates to CASSGSQPQHF.

The J gene is TRBJ2-1, the V gene TRBV11-3; tentative D call: TRBD2 (6 bases). This CDR3 region has 13 residues. Germline CDR1 and CDR2: SGHNT and YENEEA. Trimming cost V 4 bases and J 6 bases, with 10 bases left between them. CDR3 sequence: CASSSLASNEQFF. DNA of the CDR3: TGTGCCAGCAGCTCACTAGCTTCCAATGAGCAGTTCTTC.

V is TRBV2 and J is TRBJ2-5; D is uncertain. The CDR3 length is 12 residues. Looked up from germline, CDR1 is SNHLY and CDR2 is FYNNEI. V was shortened by 7 bases and J by 0 bases, with 6 bases between the two germline ends. The chain's CDR3 is CASTADQETQYF. CDR3 in DNA: TGTGCCAGCACGGCAGACCAAGAGACCCAGTACTTC. The entire variable domain, with the rest obtained from reference TRBV2 and TRBJ2-5, is as follows: EPEVTQTPSHQVTQMGQEVILRCVPISNHLYFYWYRQILGQKVEFLVSFYNNEISEKSEIFDDQFSVERPDGSNFTLKIRSTKLEDSAMYFCASTADQETQYFGPGTRLLVL.